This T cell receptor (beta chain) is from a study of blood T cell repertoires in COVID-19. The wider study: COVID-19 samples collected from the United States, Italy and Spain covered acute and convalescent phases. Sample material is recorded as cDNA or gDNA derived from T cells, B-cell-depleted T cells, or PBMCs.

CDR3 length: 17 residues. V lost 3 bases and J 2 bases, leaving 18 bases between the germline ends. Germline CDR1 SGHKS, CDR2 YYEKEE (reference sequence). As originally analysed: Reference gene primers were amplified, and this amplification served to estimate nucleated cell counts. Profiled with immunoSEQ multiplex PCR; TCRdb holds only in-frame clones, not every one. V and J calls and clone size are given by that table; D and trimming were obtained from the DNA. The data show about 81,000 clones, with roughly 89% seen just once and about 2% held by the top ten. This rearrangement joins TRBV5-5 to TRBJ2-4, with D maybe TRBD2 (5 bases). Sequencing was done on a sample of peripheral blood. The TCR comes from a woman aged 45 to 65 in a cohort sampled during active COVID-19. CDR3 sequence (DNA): TGTGCCAGCAGCTCAGTGTGGGGTTACGGGACCAAAAACATTCAGTACTTC. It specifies CASSSVWGYGTKNIQYF.